This entry lists 20 T cell receptor beta chains sequenced from one sample in a study of read filtering for tumor transcriptome and immune sequencing. The library was built from around 400 ng RNA with molecular barcoded adaptors for alpha/delta and beta/gamma chains. From the reads, TCRdb called clonotypes with MiXCR, one entry per CDR3 protein. The sample has more than 30,000 distinct CDR3 sequences, 14% seen once; the top ten hold more than 15%. Material: a population of CD138-negative cells sorted from bone marrow. The receptors were gathered from a donor aged 40 or older with multiple myeloma.

This clonotype has ten or more counts. This chain joins TRBV5-1 and TRBJ2-1, with unresolved D. V lost 2 bases and J 10 bases, leaving 10 bases between the germline ends. Germline CDR1 and CDR2: SGHRS and YFSETQ. This CDR3 has 12 amino acids. CDR3 nucleotides: TGCGCCAGCAGCTTTGGGGTTATGGAGCAGTTCTTC. Its protein is CASSFGVMEQFF.

This clonotype occurred many times. The gene calls are TRBV5-1 and TRBJ2-2; 9 bases are a match to TRBD2. This CDR3 has 16 residues. From germline, CDR1 is SGHRS and CDR2 YFSETQ. Unmatched junction bases numbered 4, after V lost 4 bases and J lost 0 bases. CDR3 coding DNA: TGCGCCAGCAGCCGGGGACTAGCCACGAACACCGGGGAGCTGTTTTTT. Amino acid sequence: CASSRGLATNTGELFF.

At least ten counts were recorded for this clonotype. V and J are TRBV6-6 and TRBJ2-3; possibly TRBD1 for D (7 bases). V was shortened by 2 bases and J by 3 bases, with 18 bases between the two germline ends. Germline V gene data show CDR1 as MNHNY and CDR2 as SVGAGI (reference sequence). The CDR3 totals 17 residues. CDR3 DNA sequence: TGTGCCAGCAGTTACGGGGCGGCAGGGGGGATAACAGATACGCAGTATTTT. It specifies CASSYGAAGGITDTQYF.

This clonotype appeared many times. This CDR3 is CSARGGDMAGELFF. CDR3 bases: TGCAGTGCTAGAGGGGGGGACATGGCCGGGGAGCTGTTTTTT. The J gene is TRBJ2-2, the V gene TRBV20-1; D could derive from TRBD1 or TRBD2 (6 bases each). This CDR3 is 14 amino acids long. The V and J ends lost 1 base and 6 bases respectively, with 12 bases between them. Germline V gene data show CDR1 as DFQATT and CDR2 as SNEGSKA (reference sequence).

The CDR3 is CASSPGGARQGVNIQYF. CDR3 sequence (DNA): TGTGCCAGCAGCCCGGGAGGGGCCAGACAGGGGGTAAACATTCAGTACTTC. The chain employs TRBV7-2 and TRBJ2-4; D is perhaps TRBD1 (9 bases). Trimming shortened V by 5 bases and J by 6 bases, and 23 bases separated the two germline ends. Germline loops: CDR1 SGHTA, CDR2 FQGNSA. This CDR3 contains 17 residues.

This clonotype appeared many times. This chain joins TRBV6-1 and TRBJ2-4; either TRBD1 or TRBD2 may fit D (5 bases each). Trimming took 6 bases from V and 7 from J, leaving 16 bases between them. Looked up from germline, CDR1 is MNHNS and CDR2 is SASEGT. The CDR3 is made up of 14 amino acids. DNA of the CDR3: TGTGCCAGCAGGGGCGGGTTGACAGTGAACATTCAGTACTTC. Protein sequence: CASRGGLTVNIQYF.

The CDR3 here is CSARDRADYGYTF. CDR3 sequence (DNA): TGCAGTGCTAGAGATAGGGCAGACTATGGCTACACCTTC. The rearrangement joins TRBV20-1 to TRBJ1-2; the D is unclear. The ends were cut back, 0 bases at V and 3 bases at J, with 8 bases in the middle. Germline V lookup: CDR1 DFQATT, CDR2 SNEGSKA (reference sequence). The CDR3 is 13 residues long.

The DNA for the CDR3 is TGCAGTGCTGTGAGGGGGAGCTCCTACAATGAGCAGTTCTTC. This codes for CSAVRGSSYNEQFF. The rearrangement uses TRBV20-1 and TRBJ2-1, with a tentative D call TRBD1 (6 bases). The germline V gene encodes CDR1 DFQATT and CDR2 SNEGSKA (reference sequence). The CDR3 contains 14 residues. Trimming removed 5 bases at V and 0 bases at J, with 11 bases between.

In its sample, this clonotype was seen many times. The chain couples TRBV15 to TRBJ2-3, with 9 bases aligning to TRBD2. CDR1 and CDR2 from the germline V gene are LNHNV and YYDKDF (reference sequence). This CDR3 spans 15 amino acids. Unmatched junction bases numbered 4, after V lost 4 bases and J lost 2 bases. The CDR3 reads CATSTSGGPTDTQYF. The CDR3, as DNA: TGTGCCACCAGCACCAGCGGGGGGCCCACAGATACGCAGTATTTT.

This clonotype has at least ten counts. This chain uses TRBV6-5 with TRBJ2-2; D possibly corresponds to TRBD1 (6 bases). Trimming cost V 1 base and J 1 base, with 10 bases left between them. In germline, CDR1 is MNHEY, CDR2 SVGAGI. The CDR3 has 16 amino acids. The CDR3 reads CASSYWTERNTGELFF. The CDR3 DNA reads TGTGCCAGCAGTTACTGGACAGAGAGGAACACCGGGGAGCTGTTTTTT.

This clonotype has a count of ten or more. Since a much larger clone is just one base distant, this may be a read error. The chain recombines TRBV10-3 with TRBJ2-1, with D maybe TRBD1 (6 bases). Trimming pared 0 bases from V and 12 bases from J, leaving 18 bases between. The CDR3 runs to 15 residues. Per the germline V gene, CDR1 is ENHRY and CDR2 is SYGVKD. The CDR3 DNA reads TGTGCCATCAGTGAGTCGACTCTTGGGGGCGATGGGCAGTTCTTC. Translating gives CAISESTLGGDGQFF.

This clonotype was recorded at least ten times. The chain combines TRBV5-5 with TRBJ1-1, with TRBD1 as a possible D gene (6 bases). V lost 4 bases and J lost 3, with 13 bases in between. Germline V gene data show CDR1 as SGHKS and CDR2 as YYEKEE (reference sequence). The CDR3 is 14 amino acids. CDR3 nucleotide sequence: TGTGCCAGCAGCCGGGGAGGGGGAGACACTGAAGCTTTCTTT. It translates to CASSRGGGDTEAFF.

This clonotype was detected many times. The chain recombines TRBV15 with TRBJ2-5, with 7 bases aligning to TRBD1. The trim removed 5 bases at V and 4 bases at J, leaving 7 bases unmatched. Germline CDR1 reads LNHNV; CDR2 reads YYDKDF (reference sequence). This CDR3 has 14 amino acids. The CDR3 here is CATSSKYRGETQYF. The CDR3 nucleotides are TGTGCCACCAGCTCCAAGTACAGGGGAGAGACCCAGTACTTC.

J is TRBJ2-3 and V is TRBV5-1; tentative D call: TRBD1 (5 bases). Germline CDR1 reads SGHRS; CDR2 reads YFSETQ. CDR3 length: 15 amino acids. The V and J ends lost 7 bases and 5 bases respectively, with 20 bases between them. This chain's CDR3 is CASRPTPLTEDTQYF. Written as DNA, the CDR3 is TGCGCCAGCCGCCCAACCCCTCTGACAGAAGATACGCAGTATTTT. The entire variable domain, with the rest obtained from reference TRBV5-1 and TRBJ2-3, is as follows: KAGVTQTPRYLIKTRGQQVTLSCSPISGHRSVSWYQQTPGQGLQFLFEYFSETQRNKGNFPGRFSGRQFSNSRSEMNVSTLELGDSALYLCASRPTPLTEDTQYFGPGTRLTVL.

This clonotype was seen more than once but under ten times. This chain joins TRBV20-1 and TRBJ1-1; D gene unclear. The CDR3 has 15 residues. Per the germline V gene, CDR1 is DFQATT and CDR2 is SNEGSKA (reference sequence). In DNA form, the CDR3 reads TGCATTGCCCGATATCTTATGACCATGAACACTGAAGCTTTCTTT. Translated: CIARYLMTMNTEAFF.

This clonotype has at least ten counts. The chain is built from TRBV2 and TRBJ2-1, with D hard to call. The CDR3 has 12 residues. Germline loops: CDR1 SNHLY, CDR2 FYNNEI. The V end lost 6 bases, the J end lost 5 bases, and 8 bases lay between the germline ends. The CDR3 reads CASSSDNNEQFF. The CDR3 bases are TGTGCCAGCAGCTCAGATAACAATGAGCAGTTCTTC.

The sample holds many counts of this clonotype. The chain employs TRBV28 and TRBJ1-2; TRBD1 might be the D (5 bases). The V end was cut by 3 bases, the J end by 3 bases, with 5 bases between. Germline V gene lookup returns CDR1 MDHEN and CDR2 SYDVKM. The CDR3 has 12 residues. CDR3: CASSLGDYGYTF. The CDR3 DNA is TGTGCCAGCAGTTTGGGGGACTATGGCTACACCTTC.

The chain uses TRBV19 and TRBJ1-5; TRBD1 aligns across 9 bases. The CDR3 has 17 amino acids. CDR1 LNHDA and CDR2 SQIVND come from the germline V gene (reference sequence). Trimming cost V 10 bases and J 0 bases; bases outside gene matches: 13. CDR3 region: CATRGGTGSNSNQPQHF. Here the CDR3 DNA reads TGTGCCACCCGAGGGGGGACAGGGTCTAATAGCAATCAGCCCCAGCATTTT.

The sample holds many counts of this clonotype. The chain carries TRBV5-1 and TRBJ2-1, with D perhaps matching TRBD1 (6 bases). With 4 bases removed from V and 5 bases from J, the gap between germline ends came to 13 bases. CDR3 length: 14 residues. Germline V lookup: CDR1 SGHRS, CDR2 YFSETQ. The CDR3 sequence is CASSTGTIDNEQFF. CDR3 bases: TGCGCCAGCAGCACTGGGACAATAGACAATGAGCAGTTCTTC.

This clonotype was recorded many times. CDR3 DNA: TGTGCCAGCAGTATAGGGCTCCGAGGCTACACCTTC. It encodes CASSIGLRGYTF. The chain employs TRBV28 and TRBJ1-2; no clear D gene. The CDR3 is 12 residues long. V lost 5 bases, J lost 8 bases, and 12 bases lay in between. Germline CDR1 is MDHEN and CDR2 is SYDVKM.